This record looks at one T cell receptor (beta chain) sequence and its context. Its specificity is unknown. The entry originates in a study of OX40 agonist ivuxolimab in advanced cancers. Across the study: In this cohort, patients received ivuxolimab, an agonistic anti-OX40 (CD134) antibody.

General study findings and limits: In CD8+ T cells, expanded clones were on average more numerous than in CD4+.

The CDR3 runs 14 residues. Germline CDR1 and CDR2: SNHLY and FYNNEI. The trim removed 5 bases at V and 8 bases at J, leaving 5 bases unmatched. Assay: immunoSEQ multiplex PCR; the TCRdb copy retains only in-frame clones and omits some. Among over 65,000 clones, 84% were seen once, and the ten largest hold 0.35% to 0.45%. This sequence originates from an adult with an advanced solid tumor such as melanoma, head and neck, liver or kidney cancer. The sample consisted of CD4+ or CD8+ T cells sorted from blood, taken in a trial of the OX40 agonist ivuxolimab. The chain recombines TRBV2 with TRBJ1-4; 10 bases are a match to TRBD1. The CDR3 sequence is CASSRDRGEEKLFF. The CDR3 DNA follows: TGTGCCAGCAGTCGGGACAGGGGAGAGGAAAAACTGTTTTTT.